This T cell receptor (beta chain) was retrieved from a study of Ad26.COV2.S vaccination and SARS-CoV-2 variants. Across the study: The study gave Ad26.COV2.S intramuscularly, once or twice 56 days apart.

Treatment meaning: 15 to 20 received Ad26.COV2.S at low or high dose, single or two shots; several received placebo; per-sample allocation not given. Sampling took place 63 days after the first vaccine or placebo injection. Sequencing used immunoSEQ multiplex PCR; TCRdb keeps in-frame clones, though not all of them. The data contain some 250,000 clones, more than 75% of them singletons. This clone has only one observation. Antigen specificity is unknown. V lost 3 bases and J lost 2, with 7 bases in between. This CDR3 has 13 residues. Germline-derived CDR1 and CDR2 are LNHDA and SQIVND (reference sequence). Study results and limitations: Total T cell responses were possibly underestimated by TCR breadth and depth analyses. Vaccinees and placebo recipients showed similar non-spike TCR breadth.

The source material was peripheral blood, sampled in a trial of Ad26.COV2.S vaccine versus placebo. The chain carries TRBV19 and TRBJ1-2; D call uncertain. The TCR comes from a person between 18 and 65 years old who received the Ad26.COV2.S COVID-19 vaccine or a placebo. CDR3 protein: CASSMEVNYGYTF. CDR3 nucleotide sequence: TGTGCCAGTAGTATGGAAGTAAACTATGGCTACACCTTC. The whole variable domain, filled in from reference TRBV19 and TRBJ1-2, reads DGGITQSPKYLFRKEGQNVTLSCEQNLNHDAMYWYRQDPGQGLRLIYYSQIVNDFQKGDIAEGYSVSREKKESFPLTVTSAQKNPTAFYLCASSMEVNYGYTFGSGTRLTVV.